This TCR beta chain appears in the sequencing data of a study of T cells in Graves' hyperthyroidism and ophthalmopathy (dated by TCRdb to about 2019). Turning to the overall study: Peripheral blood samples were taken at the time of initial diagnosis, prior to any treatment. The study also compared thyroid tissue and blood T-cell repertoires from more than five Graves' hyperthyroidism patients. To identify distinguishing TCR V-J signatures, a discovery cohort of about 95 patients was used, comprising 40 to 45 with Graves' ophthalmopathy and under 60 with stable Graves' hyperthyroidism. The paper reports TCR Vbeta CDR3 sequencing of approximately 140 peripheral blood samples: approximately 41 ophthalmopathy, fewer than 80 hyperthyroidism and around 17 progressor patients. After sampling, hyperthyroidism patients received methimazole starting at 30 mg daily, and ophthalmopathy patients received high-dose intravenous methylprednisolone. The 85 to 100 discovery patients were randomly split 7:3 into training and test sets. Prospective prediction of ophthalmopathy was tested in an independent validation cohort of 18 hyperthyroidism patients and 17 patients who later progressed to ophthalmopathy.

In this sample, this clonotype turned up many times. This receptor's antigen is unknown. Base quality data are lacking; no much larger clone is found one base away. Stable Graves' hyperthyroidism was defined as no progression to ophthalmopathy during 18 months of follow-up. The hyperthyroidism patients were between 18 and 65 years old and newly diagnosed, with a disease duration of less than 2 months. Any patient with an uncontrolled infection, another autoimmune disease, pregnancy or lactation was excluded. Diagnoses were established on the basis of clinical symptoms, serum thyroxine and TRAb, thyroid ultrasound, and orbital computed tomography. Ficoll-Paque density gradient centrifugation was used to isolate PBMCs from 10 ml of fresh peripheral blood. Total RNA was extracted with Trizol reagent, and quality was checked on an Agilent 2100 Bioanalyzer. Amplification of TCR beta CDR3 regions was carried out from RNA transcripts. The first round of RT-PCR for the TCR CDR3 was performed with the HTBI primer set and the Qiagen OneStep RT-PCR kit. Libraries were constructed in a second round of multiplex PCR, after which size selection and purification were carried out. Sequencing of the libraries was done on an Illumina HiSeq2000 using paired-end 100 bp reads. In the original analysis: Raw data were processed with SOAPnuke, discarding reads with adapters, uncalled bases, mean Phred below 15, or no exact constant-primer or identifier match. High-quality paired reads were merged with COPE v1.2.5, and unique nucleotide sequences were defined as clonotypes. Clonotypes were aligned to IMGT TRBV, TRBD and TRBJ reference segments using MiTCR v1.1. Analysis was restricted to V-J combinations with a frequency above 0.0001, which covered approximately 99% of repertoires. A TCS score was defined as the ratio between F50 (clonal expansion) and ExV (chaos), using BLOSUM62-based TCRdist between CDR3 peptides within each V-J. Welch's t-statistics and random forest reduced around 520 V-J features to about 13, which were used in a naive Bayes classifier (R e1071). The Morisita-Horn index was used to measure how similar the thyroid and blood repertoires were. TCRdb ran its own pipeline on the public reads, namely fastp trimming at Q25 and MiXCR clone calling, and kept in-frame beta chains. Every CDR3 protein is listed once, alongside the most common genes and DNA of its rows. The authors' filters were not applied to this entry. In this sample the table shows nearly 750,000 distinct CDR3 sequences, about 35% of which occur a single time. The top ten clonotypes cover about a third of the sample.

Summary of the overall study and its limitations: In validation, the model predicted progression to ophthalmopathy with approximately 70% sensitivity and about 72% specificity, a median of roughly seven months before onset. A model built on a 13 V-J signature distinguished ophthalmopathy from stable hyperthyroidism, reaching around 90% sensitivity and about 81% specificity in cross-validation and 80%/75% in testing. Blood samples also contained most of the expanded thyroid clonotypes (frequency above 0.001), which suggests that blood repertoires may reflect thyroid immune responses. No statistical method was used to fix the sample size in advance, and group allocation was not hidden from the investigators.

V is pared back by 5 bases and J by 1 base, with 3 bases lying between the germline termini. Reading the germline V gene gives CDR1 WSHSY and CDR2 SAAADI. Its CDR3 holds 11 amino acids, cysteine through phenylalanine. Of the read, only the CDR3 DNA is kept; its 33 bases are in frame from base 1. This TCR was recovered from a woman in her 40s with Graves' hyperthyroidism. Source material: blood. The chain is assembled from TRBV10-2 and TRBJ2-7, with the D gene too uncertain to name. The CDR3 is CASSTSYEQYF. The sequenced DNA: TGCGCCAGCAGTACGTCCTACGAGCAGTACTTC.